This T cell receptor (beta chain) came from a study of low-dose radiotherapy and immunotherapy resistance in tumors. Study information: A dose of 0.5 Gy per fraction was delivered to Cohort 1 every 2 weeks, for a total of 6.5 Gy. On a schedule of every two weeks, intravenous cyclophosphamide at a dose of 200 mg/m2 was delivered one day before each radiation and immunotherapy administration. Cohort 2, a group dosed every two weeks at 1 Gy per fraction, received 13 Gy in total over 26 weeks. Aspirin was administered orally at 300 mg daily for four cycles, commencing on cycle 1 day 1.

Alpha- and beta-chain coverage of first-strand cDNA came from TRAV- and TRBV-specific primers. PCR amplification of the TCRs was performed with Phusion for 20 to 25 PCR cycles, and it relied on a constant-region primer together with a V-primer adapter. Each CDR3 protein gets one entry after TCRdb re-called the reads with MiXCR. Found here are over 7,500 distinct CDR3 sequences, 60% to 80% of them singletons; the top ten hold 6.5% to 8.5%. V lost 2 bases to trimming and J lost 5 bases; unmatched junction nucleotides: 9. CDR1 is SGHRS, CDR2 YFSETQ, per germline. The CDR3 has 16 residues. The sequence came from a human donor with advanced metastatic prostate, ovarian, gallbladder or colorectal cancer (not recorded which). This table probably holds off-target reads from a library built for another chain. The genes are TRBV5-1 and TRBJ2-2, with 7 bases lining up with TRBD2. The CDR3 loop is CASSFTGGPRTGELFF. CDR3 sequence (DNA): TGCGCCAGCAGCTTCACGGGAGGACCCCGTACCGGGGAGCTGTTTTTT.